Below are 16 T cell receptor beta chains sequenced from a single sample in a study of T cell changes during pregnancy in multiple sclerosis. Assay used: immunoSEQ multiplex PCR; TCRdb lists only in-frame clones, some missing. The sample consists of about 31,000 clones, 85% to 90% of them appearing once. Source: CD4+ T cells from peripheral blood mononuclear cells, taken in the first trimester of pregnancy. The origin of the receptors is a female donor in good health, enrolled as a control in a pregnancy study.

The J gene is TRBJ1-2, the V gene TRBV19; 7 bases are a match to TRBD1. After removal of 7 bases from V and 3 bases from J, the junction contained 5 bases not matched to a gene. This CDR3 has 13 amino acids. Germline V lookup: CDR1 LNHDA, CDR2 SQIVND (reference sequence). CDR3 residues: CASTPDRDYGYTF. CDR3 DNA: TGTGCCAGTACCCCAGACAGGGACTATGGCTACACCTTC.

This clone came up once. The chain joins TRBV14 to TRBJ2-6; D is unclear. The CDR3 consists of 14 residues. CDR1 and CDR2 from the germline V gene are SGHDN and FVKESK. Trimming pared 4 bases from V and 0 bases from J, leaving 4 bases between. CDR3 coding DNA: TGTGCCAGCAGCCGTCGCTCTGGGGCCAACGTCCTGACTTTC. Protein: CASSRRSGANVLTF.

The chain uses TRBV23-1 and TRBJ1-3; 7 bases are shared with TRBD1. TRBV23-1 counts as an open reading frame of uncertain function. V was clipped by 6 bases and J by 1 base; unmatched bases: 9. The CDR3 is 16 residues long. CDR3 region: CASRTYRGPSGNTIYF. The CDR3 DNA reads TGCGCCAGCAGGACTTACAGGGGACCATCTGGAAACACCATATATTTT.

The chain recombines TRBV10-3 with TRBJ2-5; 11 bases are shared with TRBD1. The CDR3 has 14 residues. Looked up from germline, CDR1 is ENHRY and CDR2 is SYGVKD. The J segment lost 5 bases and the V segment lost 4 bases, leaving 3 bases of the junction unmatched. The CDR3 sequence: CAISGTGGRETQYF. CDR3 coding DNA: TGTGCCATCAGTGGGACAGGGGGCCGGGAGACCCAGTACTTC.

The CDR3 DNA sequence: TGTGCCAGCAGCGTAGATCCCAGGGCTTATGGCTACACCTTC. Translating it yields CASSVDPRAYGYTF. This rearrangement joins TRBV9 to TRBJ1-2; possible D gene TRBD1, 5 bases. CDR3 length equals 14 residues. Germline V gives CDR1 SGDLS, CDR2 YYNGEE. V was pared by 0 bases and J by 5 bases, with 11 bases between.

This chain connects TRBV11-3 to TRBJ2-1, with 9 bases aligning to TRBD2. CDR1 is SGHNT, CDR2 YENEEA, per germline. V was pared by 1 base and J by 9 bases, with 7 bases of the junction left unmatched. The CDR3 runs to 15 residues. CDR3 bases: TGTGCCAGCAGCTTAGTCGCGGGGGGGCACGGTGAGCAGTTCTTC. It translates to CASSLVAGGHGEQFF.

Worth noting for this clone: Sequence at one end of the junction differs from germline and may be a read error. This chain's CDR3 is CASSALAGLYNEQFF. The CDR3 nucleotides are TGTGCTAGCAGCGCACTAGCGGGGCTCTACAATGAGCAGTTCTTC. The rearrangement uses TRBV7-7 and TRBJ2-1, with TRBD2 identical over 10 bases. The V gene's germline CDR1 is SSHAT and CDR2 FNYEAQ (reference sequence). The CDR3 sequence is 15 residues long.

CDR3 coding DNA: TGTGCCAGCAGGAGAGACAGGGGGCTAATTGAAGCTTTCTTT. Amino acid sequence: CASRRDRGLIEAFF. V is TRBV2 and J is TRBJ1-1, with 10 bases matching TRBD1. Germline V gene data show CDR1 as SNHLY and CDR2 as FYNNEI. V shed 6 bases, J shed 7 bases, and the junction held 8 bases outside the gene matches. CDR3 size: 14 residues.

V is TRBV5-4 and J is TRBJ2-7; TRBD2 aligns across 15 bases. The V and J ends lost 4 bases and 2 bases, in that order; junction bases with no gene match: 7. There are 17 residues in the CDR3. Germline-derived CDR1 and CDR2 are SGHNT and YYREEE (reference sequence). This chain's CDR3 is CASSRGTSGGTTYEQYF. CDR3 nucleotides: TGTGCCAGCAGCAGGGGGACTAGCGGGGGGACCACCTACGAGCAGTACTTC.

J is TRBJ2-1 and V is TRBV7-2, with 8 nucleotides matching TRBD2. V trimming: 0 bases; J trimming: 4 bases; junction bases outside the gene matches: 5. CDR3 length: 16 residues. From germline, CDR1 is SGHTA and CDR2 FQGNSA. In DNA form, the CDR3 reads TGTGCCAGCAGCTTAGCGTCGACGGGGGGGTACAATGAGCAGTTCTTC. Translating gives CASSLASTGGYNEQFF.

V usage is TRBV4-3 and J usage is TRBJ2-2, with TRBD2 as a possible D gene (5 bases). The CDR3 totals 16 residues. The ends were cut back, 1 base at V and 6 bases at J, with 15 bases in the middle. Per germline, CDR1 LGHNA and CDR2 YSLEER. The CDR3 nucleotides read TGCGCCAGCAGCCAAGCTTCTAGCCGTGGCCCCGGGGAGCTGTTTTTT. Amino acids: CASSQASSRGPGELFF.

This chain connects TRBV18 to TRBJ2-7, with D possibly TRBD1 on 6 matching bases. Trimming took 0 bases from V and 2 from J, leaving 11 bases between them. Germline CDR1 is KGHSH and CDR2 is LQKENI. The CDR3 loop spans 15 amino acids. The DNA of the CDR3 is TGTGCCAGCTCACCACCCTCCAGGGGTACCTACGAGCAGTACTTC. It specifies CASSPPSRGTYEQYF.

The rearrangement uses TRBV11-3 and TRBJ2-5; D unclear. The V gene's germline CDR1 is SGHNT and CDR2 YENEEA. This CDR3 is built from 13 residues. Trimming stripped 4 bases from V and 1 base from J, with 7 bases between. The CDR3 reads CASSSTFQETQYF. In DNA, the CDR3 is TGTGCCAGCAGCTCCACTTTCCAAGAGACCCAGTACTTC.

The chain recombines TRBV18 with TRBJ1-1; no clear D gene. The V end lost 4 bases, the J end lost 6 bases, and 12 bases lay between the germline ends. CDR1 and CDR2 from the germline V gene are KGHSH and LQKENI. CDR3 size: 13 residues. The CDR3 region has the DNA TGTGCCAGCTCACGACCGAGTAATTCTGAAGCTTTCTTT. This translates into CASSRPSNSEAFF.

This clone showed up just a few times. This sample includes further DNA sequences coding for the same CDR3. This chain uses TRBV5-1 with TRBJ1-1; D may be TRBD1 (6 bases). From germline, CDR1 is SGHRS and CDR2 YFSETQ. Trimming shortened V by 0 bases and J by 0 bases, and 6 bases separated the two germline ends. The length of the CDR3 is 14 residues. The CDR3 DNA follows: TGCGCCAGCAGCTTGGGACAGGTGAACACTGAAGCTTTCTTT. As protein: CASSLGQVNTEAFF. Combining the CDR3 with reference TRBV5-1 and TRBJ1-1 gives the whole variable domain KAGVTQTPRYLIKTRGQQVTLSCSPISGHRSVSWYQQTPGQGLQFLFEYFSETQRNKGNFPGRFSGRQFSNSRSEMNVSTLELGDSALYLCASSLGQVNTEAFFGQGTRLTVV.

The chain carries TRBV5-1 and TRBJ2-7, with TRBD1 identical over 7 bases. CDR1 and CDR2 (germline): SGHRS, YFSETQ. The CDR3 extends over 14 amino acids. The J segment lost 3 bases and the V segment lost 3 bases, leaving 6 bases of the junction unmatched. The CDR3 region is CASSSYQGDYEQYF. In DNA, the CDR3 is TGCGCCAGCAGCTCATACCAGGGGGACTACGAGCAGTACTTC.